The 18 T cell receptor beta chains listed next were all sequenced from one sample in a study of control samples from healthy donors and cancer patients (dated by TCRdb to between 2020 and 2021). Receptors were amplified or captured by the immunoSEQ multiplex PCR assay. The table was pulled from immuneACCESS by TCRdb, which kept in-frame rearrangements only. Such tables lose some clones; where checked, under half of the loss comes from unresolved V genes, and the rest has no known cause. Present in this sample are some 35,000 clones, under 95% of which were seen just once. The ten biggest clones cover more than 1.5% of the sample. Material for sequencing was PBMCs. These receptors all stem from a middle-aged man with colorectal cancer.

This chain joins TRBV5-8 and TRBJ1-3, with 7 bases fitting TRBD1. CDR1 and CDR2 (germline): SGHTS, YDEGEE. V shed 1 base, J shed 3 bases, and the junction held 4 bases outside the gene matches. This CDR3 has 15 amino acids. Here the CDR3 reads CASSLRTGVGNTIYF. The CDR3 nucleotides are TGTGCCAGCAGCTTGCGGACAGGAGTTGGAAACACCATATATTTT.

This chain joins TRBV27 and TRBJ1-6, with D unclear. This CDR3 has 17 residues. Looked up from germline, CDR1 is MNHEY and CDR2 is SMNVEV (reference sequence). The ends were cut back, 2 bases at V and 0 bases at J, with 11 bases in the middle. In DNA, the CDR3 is TGTGCCAGCAGTTTAGGGGTGTCAAGCTCCTATAATTCACCCCTCCACTTT. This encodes CASSLGVSSSYNSPLHF.

CDR3 region: CASSQEGTGTQYF. The CDR3 nucleotides are TGTGCCAGCAGCCAAGAGGGGACTGGGACCCAGTACTTC. The chain employs TRBV3-1 (or the pseudogene TRBV3-2) and TRBJ2-5; D perhaps matches TRBD2 (6 bases). CDR3 size: 13 residues. V was trimmed by 0 bases and J by 7 bases, leaving 9 bases between them. The germline gives CDR1 LGHDT, CDR2 YNNKEL (reference sequence).

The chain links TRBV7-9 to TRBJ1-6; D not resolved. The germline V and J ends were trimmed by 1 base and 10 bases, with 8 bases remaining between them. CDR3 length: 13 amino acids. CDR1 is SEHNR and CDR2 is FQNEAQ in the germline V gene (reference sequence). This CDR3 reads CASSLVTESPLHF. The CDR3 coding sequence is TGTGCCAGCAGCTTAGTAACAGAGTCACCCCTCCACTTT. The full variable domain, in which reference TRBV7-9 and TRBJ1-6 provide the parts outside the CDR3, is DTGVSQNPRHKITKRGQNVTFRCDPISEHNRLYWYRQTLGQGPEFLTYFQNEAQLEKSRLLSDRFSAERPKGSFSTLEIQRTEQGDSAMYLCASSLVTESPLHFGNGTRLTVT.

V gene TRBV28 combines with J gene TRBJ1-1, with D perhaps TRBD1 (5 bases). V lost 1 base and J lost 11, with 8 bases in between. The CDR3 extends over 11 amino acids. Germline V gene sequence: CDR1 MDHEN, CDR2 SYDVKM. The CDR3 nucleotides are TGTGCCAGCAGTTTATTAGGGGCTGCTTTCTTT. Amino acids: CASSLLGAAFF. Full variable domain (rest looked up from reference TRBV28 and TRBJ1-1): DVKVTQSSRYLVKRTGEKVFLECVQDMDHENMFWYRQDPGLGLRLIYFSYDVKMKEKGDIPEGYSVSREKKERFSLILESASTNQTSMYLCASSLLGAAFFGQGTRLTVV.

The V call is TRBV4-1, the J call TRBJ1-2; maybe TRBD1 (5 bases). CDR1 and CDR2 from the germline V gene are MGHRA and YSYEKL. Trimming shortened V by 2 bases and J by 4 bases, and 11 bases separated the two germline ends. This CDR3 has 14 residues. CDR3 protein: CASSQPQAFYGYTF. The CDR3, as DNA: TGCGCCAGCAGCCAACCACAGGCATTCTATGGCTACACCTTC.

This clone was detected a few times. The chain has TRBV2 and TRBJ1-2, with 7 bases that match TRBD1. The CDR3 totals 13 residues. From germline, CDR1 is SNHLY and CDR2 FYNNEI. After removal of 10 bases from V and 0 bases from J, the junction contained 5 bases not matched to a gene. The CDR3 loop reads CATRDSSNYGYTF. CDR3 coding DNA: TGTGCCACCAGGGACAGCTCTAACTATGGCTACACCTTC.

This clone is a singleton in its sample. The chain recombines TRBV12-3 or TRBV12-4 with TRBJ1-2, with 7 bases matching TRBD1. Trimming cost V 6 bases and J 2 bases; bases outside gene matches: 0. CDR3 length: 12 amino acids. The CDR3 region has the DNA TGTGCCAGCAGACAGGGGAACTATGGCTACACCTTC. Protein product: CASRQGNYGYTF.

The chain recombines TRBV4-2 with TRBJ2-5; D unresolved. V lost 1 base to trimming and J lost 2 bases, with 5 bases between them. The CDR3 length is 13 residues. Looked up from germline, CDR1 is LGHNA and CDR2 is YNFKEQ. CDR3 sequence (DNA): TGTGCCAGCAGCCAAGGGGGTCAAGAGACCCAGTACTTC. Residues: CASSQGGQETQYF.

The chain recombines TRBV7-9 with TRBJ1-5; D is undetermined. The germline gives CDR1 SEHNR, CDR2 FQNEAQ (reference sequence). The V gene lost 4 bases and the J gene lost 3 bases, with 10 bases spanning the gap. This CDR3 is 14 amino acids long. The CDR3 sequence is CASSYDGYNQPQHF. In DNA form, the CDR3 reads TGTGCCAGCAGCTATGACGGCTACAATCAGCCCCAGCATTTT.

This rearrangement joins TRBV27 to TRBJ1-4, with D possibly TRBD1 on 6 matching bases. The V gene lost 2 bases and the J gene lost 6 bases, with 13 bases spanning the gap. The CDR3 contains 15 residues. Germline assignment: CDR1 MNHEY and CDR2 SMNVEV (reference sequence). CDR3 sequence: CASSLRGGEYEKLFF. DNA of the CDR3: TGTGCCAGCAGTTTAAGGGGGGGCGAGTATGAAAAACTGTTTTTT.

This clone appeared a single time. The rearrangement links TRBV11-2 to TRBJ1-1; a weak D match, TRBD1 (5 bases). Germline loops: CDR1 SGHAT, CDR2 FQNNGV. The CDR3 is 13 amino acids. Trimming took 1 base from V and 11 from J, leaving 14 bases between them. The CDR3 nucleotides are TGTGCCAGCAGCTTAGTCGCCAGGGAGGGGGCTTTCTTT. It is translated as CASSLVAREGAFF.

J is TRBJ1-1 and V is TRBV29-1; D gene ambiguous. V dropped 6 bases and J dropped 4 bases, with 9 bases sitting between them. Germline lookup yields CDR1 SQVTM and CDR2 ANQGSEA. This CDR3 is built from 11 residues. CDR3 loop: CSVARATEAFF. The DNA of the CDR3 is TGCAGCGTGGCGCGAGCCACTGAAGCTTTCTTT.

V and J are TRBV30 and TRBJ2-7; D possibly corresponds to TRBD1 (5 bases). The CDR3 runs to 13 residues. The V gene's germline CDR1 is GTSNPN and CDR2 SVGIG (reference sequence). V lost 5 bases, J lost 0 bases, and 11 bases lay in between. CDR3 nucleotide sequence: TGTGCCTGGCAGCAGGACACCTCCTACGAGCAGTACTTC. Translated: CAWQQDTSYEQYF.

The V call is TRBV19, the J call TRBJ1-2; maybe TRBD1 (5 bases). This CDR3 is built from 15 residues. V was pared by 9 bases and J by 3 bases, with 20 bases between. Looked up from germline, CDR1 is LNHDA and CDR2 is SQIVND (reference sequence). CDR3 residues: CASQGSSLGDYGYTF. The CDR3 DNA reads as TGTGCCAGCCAGGGTTCGTCTTTGGGGGACTATGGCTACACCTTC.

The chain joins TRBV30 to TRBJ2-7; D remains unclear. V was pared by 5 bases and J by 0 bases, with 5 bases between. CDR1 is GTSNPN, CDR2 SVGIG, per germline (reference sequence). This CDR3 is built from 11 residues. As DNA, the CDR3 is TGTGCCTGGCCTAGCTCCTACGAGCAGTACTTC. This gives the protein CAWPSSYEQYF.

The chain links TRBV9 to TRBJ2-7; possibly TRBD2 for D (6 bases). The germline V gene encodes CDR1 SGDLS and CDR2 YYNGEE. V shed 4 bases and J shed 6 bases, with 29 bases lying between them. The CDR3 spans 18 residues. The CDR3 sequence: CASSSGGAGPSRVGEQYF. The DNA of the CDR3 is TGTGCCAGCAGCTCCGGGGGAGCGGGCCCAAGTAGGGTTGGCGAGCAGTACTTC. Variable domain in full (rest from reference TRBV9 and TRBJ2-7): DSGVTQTPKHLITATGQRVTLRCSPRSGDLSVYWYQQSLDQGLQFLIQYYNGEERAKGNILERFSAQQFPDLHSELNLSSLELGDSALYFCASSSGGAGPSRVGEQYFGPGTRLTVT.

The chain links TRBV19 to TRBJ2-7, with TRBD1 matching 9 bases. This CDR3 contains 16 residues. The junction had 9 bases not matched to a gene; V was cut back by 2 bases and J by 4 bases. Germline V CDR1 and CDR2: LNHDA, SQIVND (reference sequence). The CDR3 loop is CASSITTGGNWYEQYF. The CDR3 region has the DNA TGTGCCAGTAGTATAACAACAGGGGGCAATTGGTACGAGCAGTACTTC.